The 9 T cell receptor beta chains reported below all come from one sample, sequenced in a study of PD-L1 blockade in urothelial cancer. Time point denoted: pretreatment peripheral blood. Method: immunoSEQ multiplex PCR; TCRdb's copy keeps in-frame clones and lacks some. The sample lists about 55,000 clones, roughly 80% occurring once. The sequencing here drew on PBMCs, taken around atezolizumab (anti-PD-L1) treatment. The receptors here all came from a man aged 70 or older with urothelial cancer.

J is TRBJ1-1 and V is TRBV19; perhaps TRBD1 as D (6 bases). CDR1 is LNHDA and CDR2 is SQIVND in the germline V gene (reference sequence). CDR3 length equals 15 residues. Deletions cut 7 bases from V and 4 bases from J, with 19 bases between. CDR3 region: CASNELQGSATEAFF. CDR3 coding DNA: TGTGCCAGTAACGAGCTCCAGGGGTCGGCCACTGAAGCTTTCTTT.

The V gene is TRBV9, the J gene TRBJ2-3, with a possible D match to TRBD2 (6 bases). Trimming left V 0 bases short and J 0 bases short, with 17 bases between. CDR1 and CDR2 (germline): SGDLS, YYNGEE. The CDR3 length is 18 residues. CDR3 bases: TGTGCCAGCAGCGTAGGGGACTGGGCGGGGCGAAGCACAGATACGCAGTATTTT. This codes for CASSVGDWAGRSTDTQYF. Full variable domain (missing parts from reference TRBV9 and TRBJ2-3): DSGVTQTPKHLITATGQRVTLRCSPRSGDLSVYWYQQSLDQGLQFLIQYYNGEERAKGNILERFSAQQFPDLHSELNLSSLELGDSALYFCASSVGDWAGRSTDTQYFGPGTRLTVL.

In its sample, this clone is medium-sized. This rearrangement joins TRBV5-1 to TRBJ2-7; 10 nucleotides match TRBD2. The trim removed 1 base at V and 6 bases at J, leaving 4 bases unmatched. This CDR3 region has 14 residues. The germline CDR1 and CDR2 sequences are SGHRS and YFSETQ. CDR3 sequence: CASSLTSGTREQYF. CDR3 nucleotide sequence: TGCGCCAGCAGCTTGACTAGCGGGACCCGCGAGCAGTACTTC.

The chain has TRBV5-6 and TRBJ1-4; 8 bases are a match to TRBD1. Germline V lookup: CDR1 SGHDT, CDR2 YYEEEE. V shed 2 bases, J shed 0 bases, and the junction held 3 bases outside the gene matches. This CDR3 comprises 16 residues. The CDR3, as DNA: TGTGCCAGCAGCTTTACAGGGGGTCCAACTAATGAAAAACTGTTTTTT. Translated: CASSFTGGPTNEKLFF.

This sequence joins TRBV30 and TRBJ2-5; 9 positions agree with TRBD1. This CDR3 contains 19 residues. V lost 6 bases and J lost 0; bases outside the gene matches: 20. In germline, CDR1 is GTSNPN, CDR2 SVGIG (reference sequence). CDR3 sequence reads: CACKYRGRKFFDHQETQYF. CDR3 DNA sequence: TGTGCCTGCAAATACAGGGGGCGGAAATTTTTCGACCACCAAGAGACCCAGTACTTC.

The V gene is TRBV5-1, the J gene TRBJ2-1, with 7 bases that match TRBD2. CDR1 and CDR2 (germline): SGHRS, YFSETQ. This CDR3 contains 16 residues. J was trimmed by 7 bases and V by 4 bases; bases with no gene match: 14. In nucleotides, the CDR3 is TGCGCCAGCAGCCTCGGAGGGCGGGGAGGGCGTAATGAGCAGTTCTTC. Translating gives CASSLGGRGGRNEQFF.

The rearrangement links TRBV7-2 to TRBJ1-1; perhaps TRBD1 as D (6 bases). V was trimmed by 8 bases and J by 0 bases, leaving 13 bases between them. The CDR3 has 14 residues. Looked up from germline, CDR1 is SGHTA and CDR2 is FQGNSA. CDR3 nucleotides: TGTGCCAGCCGGACAGATTTTATGAACACTGAAGCTTTCTTT. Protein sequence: CASRTDFMNTEAFF.

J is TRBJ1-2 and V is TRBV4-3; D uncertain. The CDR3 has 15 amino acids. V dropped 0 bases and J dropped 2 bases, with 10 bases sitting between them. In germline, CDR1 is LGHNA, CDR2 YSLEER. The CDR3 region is CASSQDWGGNYGYTF. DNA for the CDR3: TGCGCCAGCAGCCAAGATTGGGGAGGGAACTATGGCTACACCTTC.

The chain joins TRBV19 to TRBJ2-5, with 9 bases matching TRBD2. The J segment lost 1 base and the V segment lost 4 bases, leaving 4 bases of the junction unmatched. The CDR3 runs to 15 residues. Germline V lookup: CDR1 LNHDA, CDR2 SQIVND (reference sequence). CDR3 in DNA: TGTGCCAGTAGTAAGGCTAGCGGGGTCCAAGAGACCCAGTACTTC. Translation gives CASSKASGVQETQYF.